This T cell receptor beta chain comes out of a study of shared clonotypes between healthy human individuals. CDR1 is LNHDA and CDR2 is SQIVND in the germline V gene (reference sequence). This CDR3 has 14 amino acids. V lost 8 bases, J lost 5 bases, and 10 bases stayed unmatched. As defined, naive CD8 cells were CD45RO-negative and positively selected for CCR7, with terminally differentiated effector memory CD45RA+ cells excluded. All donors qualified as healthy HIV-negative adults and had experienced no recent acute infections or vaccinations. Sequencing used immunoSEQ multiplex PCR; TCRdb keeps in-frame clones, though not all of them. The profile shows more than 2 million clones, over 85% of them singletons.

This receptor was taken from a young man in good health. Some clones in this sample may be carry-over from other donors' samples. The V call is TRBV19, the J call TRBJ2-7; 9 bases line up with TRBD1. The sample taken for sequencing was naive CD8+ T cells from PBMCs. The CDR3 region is CASSRGDRADEQYF. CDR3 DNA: TGTGCCAGTTCCCGGGGGGACAGGGCTGACGAGCAGTACTTC.